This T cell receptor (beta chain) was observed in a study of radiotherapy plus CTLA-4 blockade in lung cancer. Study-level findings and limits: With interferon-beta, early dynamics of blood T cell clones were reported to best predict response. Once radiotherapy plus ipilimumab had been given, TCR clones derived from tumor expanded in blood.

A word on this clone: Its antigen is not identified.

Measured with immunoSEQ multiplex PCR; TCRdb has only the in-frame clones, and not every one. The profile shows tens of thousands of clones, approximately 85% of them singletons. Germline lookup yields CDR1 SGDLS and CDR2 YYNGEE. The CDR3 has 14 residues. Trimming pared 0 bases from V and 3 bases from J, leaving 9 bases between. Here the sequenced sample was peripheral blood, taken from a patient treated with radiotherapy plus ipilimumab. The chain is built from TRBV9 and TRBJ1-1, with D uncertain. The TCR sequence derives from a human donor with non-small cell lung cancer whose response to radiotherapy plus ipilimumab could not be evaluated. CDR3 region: CASSVAWRDTEAFF. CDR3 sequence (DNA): TGTGCCAGCAGCGTAGCTTGGCGGGACACTGAAGCTTTCTTT.